This record looks at one T cell receptor (beta chain) sequence and its context. In germline, CDR1 is MNHEY, CDR2 SVGAGI. V shed 1 base and J shed 3 bases, with 6 bases lying between them. The length of the CDR3 is 13 residues. This sample was included in a study of blood T cell repertoires in COVID-19. Whole-study context: Collection of acute and convalescent COVID-19 samples took place in the United States, Italy and Spain.

The data were produced by immunoSEQ multiplex PCR, yet TCRdb's version contains in-frame clones alone and is incomplete. This table has under 250,000 clones, around 88% appearing once. Sequencing was done on a sample of peripheral blood. The sequence derives from a man aged 40-49 years with active or convalescent COVID-19. V and J are TRBV6-5 and TRBJ2-5; no firm D call. The CDR3 spells CASSYLAKETQYF. CDR3 in DNA: TGTGCCAGCAGTTACTTGGCAAAAGAGACCCAGTACTTC.